This entry features one T cell receptor (beta chain) sequence. Its target is unknown. Per the germline V gene, CDR1 is LNHDA and CDR2 is SQIVND (reference sequence). The V gene end was trimmed by 10 bases and the J gene end by 11 bases; junction bases not matched to a gene: 2. There are 11 residues in the CDR3. This sample is part of a study of T cell repertoires in cytomegalovirus infection. Overall study: Selection of CMV epitopes for the study included recently identified HLA-C-restricted and well-studied HLA-B-restricted ones. Public TCR beta signatures indicated both CMV infection and matching HLA type.

TCRdb used MiXCR to reprocess the reads, holding one entry per CDR3 protein. This table has approximately 990,000 distinct CDR3 sequences, around 30% appearing once. The source material was cultured CD8+ T cells from PBMCs, sampled from culture after CMV antigen stimulation. This clonotype originated in a human donor in good health (CMV status not recorded). Some clones in this sample may be carry-over from other donors' samples. V usage is TRBV19 and J usage is TRBJ1-6, with 10 bases fitting TRBD1. The CDR3, as DNA: TGTGCCACCGGGACAGGGGCACCCCTCCACTTT. Translated, it gives CATGTGAPLHF. The entire variable domain, with the rest obtained from reference TRBV19 and TRBJ1-6, is as follows: DGGITQSPKYLFRKEGQNVTLSCEQNLNHDAMYWYRQDPGQGLRLIYYSQIVNDFQKGDIAEGYSVSREKKESFPLTVTSAQKNPTAFYLCATGTGAPLHFGNGTRLTVT.